These T cell receptor beta chains were read from a single sample in a study of immune evolution from preneoplasia to lung adenocarcinoma. Generated by immunoSEQ multiplex PCR, the TCRdb table keeps only in-frame clones and is missing some. The profile shows 37,000 or so clones, roughly four fifths of them singletons. The sequencing input was FFPE invasive lung adenocarcinoma tissue. The source of these receptors is a person aged 55 to 70 with lung adenocarcinoma. The CDR3 runs from the conserved cysteine through the conserved F or W. D genes are given only for firm matches. Clone sizes are given selectively: once, few, many, or a class where the clone is expanded.

j_call d_call clone_size v_call cdr3_nt cdr3_aa
TRBJ1-3 TRBD1 - TRBV30 TGTGCCTGGAGTGGGGGACAGGTGCGCTCTGGAAACACCATATATTTT CAWSGGQVRSGNTIYF
TRBJ2-1 - - TRBV7-9 TGTGCCAGCAGCTTAGCGGGAGGGGGAGATGAGCAGTTCTTC CASSLAGGGDEQFF
TRBJ2-1 - few TRBV11-1 TGTGCCAGCAGCCAGAATTCAAATGAGCAGTTCTTC CASSQNSNEQFF
TRBJ1-2 - - TRBV28 TGTGCCATCAGAACTTGGACAATGGGAACCTATGGCTACACCTTC CAIRTWTMGTYGYTF
TRBJ1-3 - - TRBV28 TGTGCCAGCAGTTTAGATAGGAGACGCTCTGGAAACACCATATATTTT CASSLDRRRSGNTIYF
TRBJ2-7 - medium-sized TRBV19 TGTGCCAGTAGCTCGGGACACTACGAGCAGTACTTC CASSSGHYEQYF
TRBJ2-1 - - TRBV6-5 TGTGCCAGCATTCGGGAGTTTAGATCGGCTGGTGAGCAGTTCTTC CASIREFRSAGEQFF
TRBJ1-2 TRBD1 once TRBV29-1 TGCAGCGTTGCACAGGGGATCTATGGCTACACCTTC CSVAQGIYGYTF
TRBJ2-7 - - TRBV28 TGTGCCAGCAACCAAAGGTGGCGGACCTCCTACGAGCAGTACTTC CASNQRWRTSYEQYF
TRBJ2-7 TRBD2 - TRBV10-3 TGTGCCATCAGCCCACTAGCGGACCTAACCTACGAGCAGTACTTC CAISPLADLTYEQYF
TRBJ1-1 - few TRBV18 TGTGCCAGCTCACCAAAGGGGGGCACTGAAGCTTTCTTT CASSPKGGTEAFF
TRBJ2-7 - - TRBV9 TGTGCCAGCAGCGTATCTCCAGGGGCTGGCGAGCAGTACTTC CASSVSPGAGEQYF
TRBJ2-3 - once TRBV7-7 TGTGCCAGCAGCTTAGGAGCACAACCGACAGATACGCAGTATTTT CASSLGAQPTDTQYF
TRBJ2-7 TRBD1 - TRBV11-3 TGTGCCAGCAGCTTGGGACAGGGGAGCCGCGTAGAGCAGTACTTC CASSLGQGSRVEQYF
TRBJ1-1 - few TRBV6-5 TGTGCCAGCAGTTACGCGACTACAGGGTATGACACTGAAGCTTTCTTT CASSYATTGYDTEAFF
TRBJ2-1 - - TRBV2 TGTGCCAGCAGGGAGGACTATAACAATGAGCAGTTCTTC CASREDYNNEQFF
TRBJ2-5 - - TRBV10-3 TGTGCCATCAGTGAGTTCGACAGGGAGACCCAGTACTTC CAISEFDRETQYF
TRBJ2-3 - - TRBV4-2 TGTGCCAGCAGAACCGGTATGCAAGTCAGCACAGATACGCAGTATTTT CASRTGMQVSTDTQYF
TRBJ2-3 TRBD1 - TRBV10-3 TGTGCCATTGAAAAGGGGACAGGCACAGATACGCAGTATTTT CAIEKGTGTDTQYF
TRBJ1-2 - - TRBV19 TGTGCCAGTAGTCTGGGACTCGCCTACTATGGCTACACCTTC CASSLGLAYYGYTF
TRBJ1-4 - - TRBV19 TGTGCCAGTAGTTACGGCGGGATTGGGGATTATGAAAAACTGTTTTTT CASSYGGIGDYEKLFF
TRBJ1-5 - - TRBV6-1 TGTGCCAGCAGTGAACGGGCAGGGAGCAATCAGCCCCAGCATTTT CASSERAGSNQPQHF
TRBJ1-5 TRBD1 - TRBV7-2 TGTGCCAGCAGCCAGGACAGGGGCCCCTTATGGCCCCAGCATTTT CASSQDRGPLWPQHF
TRBJ2-1 - - TRBV14 TGTGCCAGCAGCCAAGATAGGCCCCCCAGCTCCTACAATGAGCAGTTCTTC CASSQDRPPSSYNEQFF
TRBJ1-2 TRBD1 - TRBV29-1 TGCAGCGTTGGACAGGGAGAAGGCTACACCTTC CSVGQGEGYTF
TRBJ2-1 - - TRBV27 TGTGCCAGCAGGGGACTGAGCCCTACCTACAATGAGCAGTTCTTC CASRGLSPTYNEQFF
TRBJ1-5 - once TRBV6-6 TGTGCCAGCAGTCCCAGGGGAAGCAATCAGCCCCAGCATTTT CASSPRGSNQPQHF
TRBJ1-5 - - TRBV29-1 TGCAGCGTTGGAACATTCGATCAGCCCCAGCATTTT CSVGTFDQPQHF
TRBJ1-2 - once TRBV19 TGTGCCAGTAGCGGACAGAGCTATGGCTACACCTTC CASSGQSYGYTF
TRBJ2-7 TRBD1 - TRBV7-2 TGTGCCAGCAGCGGGACAGGGGGCCTCTCCTACAAGCAGTACTTC CASSGTGGLSYKQYF
TRBJ2-3 - few TRBV18 TGTGCCAGCTCACCCCCGGTCCGAGATACGCAGTATTTT CASSPPVRDTQYF
TRBJ1-5 - - TRBV10-3 TGTGCCTCCACAGAGGTGGCACCTAATAGCAATCAGCCCCAGCATTTT CASTEVAPNSNQPQHF
TRBJ2-2 - - TRBV19 TGTGCCAGTAGTATCGCTGGAGCCCCGGGCACCGGGGAGCTGTTTTTT CASSIAGAPGTGELFF
TRBJ2-2 - - TRBV30 TGTGCCTGGAGTGTGGGATACACCGGGGAGCTGTTTTTT CAWSVGYTGELFF
TRBJ2-5 TRBD2 once TRBV5-6 TGTGCCAGCAGCTTAGCGGGACTAGCGCAAGAGACCCAGTACTTC CASSLAGLAQETQYF
TRBJ2-7 - few TRBV5-1 TGCGCCAGCAGCTTGGCCGAGACAGCGCGATACGAGCAGTACTTC CASSLAETARYEQYF
TRBJ1-1 - few TRBV4-1 TGCGCCAGCGGGGCCCTCTGGGAAGCTTTCTTT CASGALWEAFF